Given below is one TCR beta chain in context. Its specificity is unknown. Losses at the gene ends were 8 bases for V and 3 bases for J; bases not matched to a gene: 6. This CDR3 has 14 amino acids. The germline V gene encodes CDR1 KGHSH and CDR2 LQKENI. Using immunoSEQ multiplex PCR, the repertoire was profiled, and TCRdb retains in-frame clones only, with some absent. The sample contains around 66,000 clones, just under 75% of which appear only once. The data belong to a study of vaccination effects on CD4 cells after COVID-19. Study overall: After the second dose, samples were taken at median day 72.

The culture ran for nine to ten days, and then CD4+ T cells were isolated. Two-dose BNT162b2 or mRNA-1273 vaccination was given to participants. Cultures got half-medium changes with IL-2 on days 3 and 7. Points from the study as a whole: Healthy vaccinees' vaccine-induced clones included only 1 of 255 cross-reacting with common cold coronaviruses.

Sequences were derived from CD4+ T cells from PBMCs cultured without peptide, sampled after COVID-19 vaccination. The chain has TRBV18 and TRBJ2-7; TRBD1 aligns across 11 bases. The sequence was collected from a human donor who received a COVID-19 vaccine. CDR3: CASTRDRGFYEQYV. DNA of the CDR3: TGTGCCAGCACCAGGGACAGGGGGTTCTACGAGCAGTACGTC.